The clone carrying this T cell receptor (beta chain) was observed a few times. Enrolled through a virtual design, the participants were between roughly 18 and 100 years of age and came from 24 US areas. Methods used by the authors: Using reference gene primer amplification, nucleated cell counts were estimated. Profiling relied on immunoSEQ multiplex PCR, and the TCRdb table lists in-frame clones only, not all of them. The DNA gave D and trimming, while V, J and clone size come from that table. The table has a few hundred thousand clones, 70% to 90% seen once. The data stem from a study of blood T cell repertoires in COVID-19. For the study at large: The samples span acute and convalescent COVID-19 from the United States, Italy and Spain. The cDNA or gDNA used as material had been derived from T cells, B-cell-depleted T cells, or PBMCs.

From germline, CDR1 is GTSNPN and CDR2 SVGIG (reference sequence). Losses at the gene ends were 1 base for V and 6 bases for J; bases not matched to a gene: 4. The CDR3 spans 13 residues. This TCR was sampled from a man younger than 40 who had recovered from COVID-19. V gene TRBV30 combines with J gene TRBJ1-2; 8 bases match TRBD1. Sequenced input: PBMCs or T cells enriched from blood (not recorded which). The CDR3 loop is CAWSGTGWDGYTF. The CDR3 bases are TGTGCCTGGAGTGGGACAGGGTGGGATGGCTACACCTTC.